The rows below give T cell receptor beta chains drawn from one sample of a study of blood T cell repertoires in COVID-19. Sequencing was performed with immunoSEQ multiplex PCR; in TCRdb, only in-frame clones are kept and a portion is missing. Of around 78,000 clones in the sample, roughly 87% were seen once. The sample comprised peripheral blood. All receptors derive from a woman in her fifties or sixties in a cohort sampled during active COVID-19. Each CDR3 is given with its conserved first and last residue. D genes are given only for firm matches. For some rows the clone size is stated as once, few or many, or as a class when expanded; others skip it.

CASSFVLGTDTQYF | TGTGCCAGCAGTTTTGTGCTAGGCACAGATACGCAGTATTTT | TRBJ2-3 | . | TRBV6-2/TRBV6-3 | .
CASSPRRGQYSSGANVLTF | TGTGCCAGCAGCCCCCGGCGGGGACAGTACTCCTCTGGGGCCAACGTCCTGACTTTC | TRBJ2-6 | . | TRBV9 | once
CAWRPSGFYNEQFF | TGTGCCTGGAGACCCAGCGGGTTCTACAATGAGCAGTTCTTC | TRBJ2-1 | . | TRBV30 | once
CASSDGYRRKQFF | TGTGCCAGCAGTGATGGGTACAGGCGCAAGCAGTTCTTC | TRBJ2-1 | . | TRBV2 | .
CAISGKPLHF | TGTGCCATCTCGGGGAAACCCCTCCACTTT | TRBJ1-6 | . | TRBV28 | .
CSASRLAVNWGDTQYF | TGCAGTGCTAGTAGATTAGCGGTAAATTGGGGAGATACGCAGTATTTT | TRBJ2-3 | . | TRBV20-1 | once
CAISESGGGQPQHF | TGTGCCATCAGTGAGTCAGGGGGTGGACAGCCCCAGCATTTT | TRBJ1-5 | . | TRBV10-3 | .
CAWGRQGEAFF | TGTGCCTGGGGTAGACAGGGTGAAGCTTTCTTT | TRBJ1-1 | TRBD1 | TRBV30 | .
CASSQGGQNGGYTF | TGTGCCAGCAGCCAAGGGGGACAGAATGGTGGCTACACCTTC | TRBJ1-2 | TRBD1 | TRBV3-1/TRBV3-2 | .
CAISESYELQAFF | TGTGCCATCAGTGAGTCGTACGAACTGCAAGCTTTCTTT | TRBJ1-1 | . | TRBV10-3 | .
CASSLGTGGMNTQYF | TGCGCCAGCAGCTTGGGGACAGGGGGCATGAATACGCAGTATTTT | TRBJ2-3 | TRBD1 | TRBV5-1 | .
CASSAEGVSNQPQHF | TGTGCCAGCAGTGCAGAAGGGGTCAGCAATCAGCCCCAGCATTTT | TRBJ1-5 | . | TRBV2 | .
CASSLDVRAFSYEQYF | TGCGCCAGCAGCTTGGACGTCCGAGCGTTCTCCTACGAGCAGTACTTC | TRBJ2-7 | . | TRBV5-1 | .
CASSQAAGMGYGYTF | TGCGCCAGCAGCCAAGCAGCGGGAATGGGTTATGGCTACACCTTC | TRBJ1-2 | . | TRBV4-1 | .
CASSLAWTDTYGYTF | TGTGCCAGCAGCTTAGCCTGGACAGACACTTATGGCTACACCTTC | TRBJ1-2 | . | TRBV7-8 | .
CASSRTPEAFF | TGTGCCAGCAGTCGTACACCAGAAGCTTTCTTT | TRBJ1-1 | . | TRBV12-3/TRBV12-4 | once
CASNDPGGRTGELFF | TGTGCCAGCAACGATCCGGGAGGAAGGACCGGGGAGCTGTTTTTT | TRBJ2-2 | TRBD2 | TRBV9 | .
CASSPPGEEGQPQHF | TGTGCCAGCAGCCCACCGGGGGAAGAGGGCCAGCCCCAGCATTTT | TRBJ1-5 | . | TRBV11-2 | .
CAISELEGTSGRNNEQFF | TGTGCCATCAGTGAACTCGAGGGGACTAGCGGGAGAAACAATGAGCAGTTCTTC | TRBJ2-1 | TRBD2 | TRBV10-3 | .
CASRWTSVNEQFF | TGTGCCAGCAGATGGACTAGCGTCAATGAGCAGTTCTTC | TRBJ2-1 | TRBD2 | TRBV12-3/TRBV12-4 | .
CASSLGSPSYNEQFF | TGTGCCAGCAGTTTGGGCAGTCCTTCCTACAATGAGCAGTTCTTC | TRBJ2-1 | . | TRBV27 | .
CAISGTDLNGYTF | TGTGCCATCAGCGGGACAGACCTAAATGGCTACACCTTC | TRBJ1-2 | TRBD1 | TRBV10-3 | .
CASSLVTGGAETEAFF | TGTGCCAGCAGCTTAGTGACAGGGGGCGCTGAGACTGAAGCTTTCTTT | TRBJ1-1 | TRBD1 | TRBV11-2 | .
CAWSRGAGVSNQPQHF | TGTGCCTGGAGTAGAGGGGCAGGGGTTTCCAATCAGCCCCAGCATTTT | TRBJ1-5 | . | TRBV30 | .
CAISRETYNEQFF | TGTGCCATCAGTCGGGAGACCTACAATGAGCAGTTCTTC | TRBJ2-1 | . | TRBV10-3 | .
CASSPPDSYEAFF | TGTGCCAGCAGTCCCCCGGACAGTTATGAAGCTTTCTTT | TRBJ1-1 | . | TRBV28 | .
CASTAGRVFRDEQFF | TGTGCCAGTACCGCGGGAAGGGTTTTTCGCGATGAGCAGTTCTTC | TRBJ2-1 | . | TRBV19 | .
CASSRPAGSPETQYF | TGTGCCAGCAGCCGCCCAGCGGGATCCCCAGAGACCCAGTACTTC | TRBJ2-5 | TRBD2 | TRBV7-9 | .
CAISESVRLAEAFF | TGTGCCATCAGTGAGTCAGTGAGGTTGGCTGAAGCTTTCTTT | TRBJ1-1 | . | TRBV10-3 | .
CASSLGRVGLNTGELFF | TGTGCCAGCAGCTTGGGTCGCGTCGGTTTGAACACCGGGGAGCTGTTTTTT | TRBJ2-2 | . | TRBV5-4 | .
CASSPSGTPGDNEQFF | TGTGCCAGCTCACCATCCGGGACCCCGGGAGACAATGAGCAGTTCTTC | TRBJ2-1 | . | TRBV18 | .
CASTLGRTGGLYNEQFF | TGTGCCAGCACCCTGGGGAGGACAGGGGGCCTTTACAATGAGCAGTTCTTC | TRBJ2-1 | TRBD1 | TRBV2 | once
CASSINFGTGDEKLFF | TGTGCCAGTAGTATAAACTTCGGGACAGGAGACGAAAAACTGTTTTTT | TRBJ1-4 | TRBD1 | TRBV19 | .
CASSSVPGDTQYF | TGTGCCAGCAGCTCCGTACCGGGAGATACGCAGTATTTT | TRBJ2-3 | . | TRBV7-6 | .
CASSPSSLRDGYTF | TGTGCCAGCAGCCCTTCCTCCCTCAGGGATGGCTACACCTTC | TRBJ1-2 | . | TRBV5-6 | .
CATSARDSYGYTF | TGTGCCACCAGTGCCCGGGACAGCTATGGCTACACCTTC | TRBJ1-2 | TRBD1 | TRBV24-1 | .
CASSLTNTGELFF | TGTGCCAGCAGCTTAACTAACACCGGGGAGCTGTTTTTT | TRBJ2-2 | . | TRBV11-2 | .
CASSYSEDRETQPQHF | TGTGCCAGCAGTTACTCGGAGGACAGGGAGACTCAGCCCCAGCATTTT | TRBJ1-5 | TRBD1 | TRBV6-6 | .
CASKGAGLAGGAYNEQFF | TGTGCCAGCAAGGGGGCGGGACTAGCGGGAGGCGCCTACAATGAGCAGTTCTTC | TRBJ2-1 | TRBD2 | TRBV2 | .
CASSPANYRGVAYGYTF | TGTGCCAGCAGCCCGGCTAATTATCGGGGGGTTGCCTATGGCTACACCTTC | TRBJ1-2 | . | TRBV5-6 | few
CASNPRTGSYNEQFF | TGTGCCAGCAACCCCCGGACAGGGTCCTACAATGAGCAGTTCTTC | TRBJ2-1 | TRBD1 | TRBV6-2/TRBV6-3 | .
CAWTAHYSHNEQFF | TGTGCCTGGACAGCTCACTATTCTCACAATGAGCAGTTCTTC | TRBJ2-1 | . | TRBV30 | .
CASSLGLAGGGNEQFF | TGTGCCAGCAGCTTGGGACTAGCGGGAGGGGGCAATGAGCAGTTCTTC | TRBJ2-1 | TRBD2 | TRBV5-4 | .
CASSPLPLDSNEKLFF | TGTGCCAGCTCACCCCTGCCCCTTGACAGTAATGAAAAACTGTTTTTT | TRBJ1-4 | . | TRBV18 | .
CASSRRGRLTGNTIYF | TGTGCCAGCAGCCGGCGGGGACGGTTGACTGGAAACACCATATATTTT | TRBJ1-3 | . | TRBV2 | .
CASTQSGNIQYF | TGTGCCAGCACCCAATCAGGAAACATTCAGTACTTC | TRBJ2-4 | . | TRBV5-8 | .
CASSLTGGNQPQHF | TGCGCCAGCAGCTTGACAGGGGGCAATCAGCCCCAGCATTTT | TRBJ1-5 | TRBD1 | TRBV5-1 | .
CASSSRDRVRTRELFF | TGCGCCAGCAGCTCCCGGGACAGGGTACGGACCAGGGAGCTGTTTTTT | TRBJ2-2 | TRBD1 | TRBV5-1 | once
CASSLHSHNEQFF | TGTGCCAGCAGCCTCCACAGCCACAATGAGCAGTTCTTC | TRBJ2-1 | . | TRBV7-2 | .
CASRPIGAGNTIYF | TGTGCCAGCAGGCCGATAGGAGCTGGAAACACCATATATTTT | TRBJ1-3 | . | TRBV6-6 | few
CATSAGGQGGKETQYF | TGTGCCACCAGTGCCGGGGGACAGGGAGGGAAAGAGACCCAGTACTTC | TRBJ2-5 | TRBD1 | TRBV24-1 | .
CASSSPSSGLAGGYEQFF | TGTGCCAGCAGCTCCCCATCGTCCGGACTAGCGGGAGGCTATGAGCAGTTCTTC | TRBJ2-1 | TRBD2 | TRBV7-2 | .
CASSLLRGETQYF | TGTGCCAGTAGTTTGCTACGCGGAGAGACCCAGTACTTC | TRBJ2-5 | . | TRBV19 | .
CASSERREGTDTQYF | TGTGCCAGCAGTGAACGGCGGGAGGGCACAGATACGCAGTATTTT | TRBJ2-3 | TRBD2 | TRBV6-1 | .